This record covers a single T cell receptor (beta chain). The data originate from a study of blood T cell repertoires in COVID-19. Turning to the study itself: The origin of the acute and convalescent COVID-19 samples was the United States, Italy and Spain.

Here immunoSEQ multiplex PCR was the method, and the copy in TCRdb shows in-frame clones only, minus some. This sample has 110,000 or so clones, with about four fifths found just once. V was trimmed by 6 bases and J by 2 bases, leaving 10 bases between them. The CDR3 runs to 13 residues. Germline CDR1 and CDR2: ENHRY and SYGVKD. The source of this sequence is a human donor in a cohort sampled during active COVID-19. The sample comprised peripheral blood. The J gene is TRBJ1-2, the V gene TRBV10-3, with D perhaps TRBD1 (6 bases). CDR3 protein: CAIRTTGNYGYTF. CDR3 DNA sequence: TGTGCCATCAGGACCACAGGGAACTATGGCTACACCTTC.